The rows below give T cell receptor beta chains drawn from one sample of a study of OX40 agonist ivuxolimab in advanced cancers. Produced via immunoSEQ multiplex PCR; TCRdb's table is partial and in-frame only. The data show 40,000 to 60,000 clones, just over 85% seen once. This specimen was CD4+ or CD8+ T cells sorted from blood, taken in a trial of the OX40 agonist ivuxolimab. These receptor sequences come from an adult with an advanced solid tumor such as melanoma, head and neck, liver or kidney cancer. CDR3s include the opening cysteine and the closing phenylalanine or tryptophan. A D gene is named only where the DNA matches it firmly. The size entry is marked missing in some rows and otherwise reads once, few, many or a size class.

D gene,clone size,V gene,J gene,CDR3 protein,CDR3 DNA
NA,NA,TRBV6-5,TRBJ1-5,CASGPGRNQSQHF,TGTGCCAGCGGCCCAGGGCGGAATCAGTCCCAGCATTTT
TRBD2,NA,TRBV7-2,TRBJ2-5,CASSLWLAGGYQETQYF,TGTGCCAGCAGCTTGTGGCTAGCGGGGGGGTACCAAGAGACCCAGTACTTC
NA,NA,TRBV9,TRBJ2-2,CASSVGRDPNTGELFF,TGTGCCAGCAGCGTAGGCCGGGACCCGAACACCGGGGAGCTGTTTTTT
TRBD1,once,TRBV5-5,TRBJ1-2,CASSVIARGDGYTF,TGTGCCAGCAGCGTTATCGCCAGGGGGGATGGCTACACCTTC
NA,few,TRBV7-9,TRBJ1-1,CASSLEQSNTEAFF,TGTGCCAGCAGCTTAGAACAGTCAAACACTGAAGCTTTCTTT
NA,NA,TRBV29-1,TRBJ2-3,CSVENLASHSTDTQYF,TGCAGCGTTGAAAACTTGGCTAGCCATTCCACAGATACGCAGTATTTT
TRBD1,NA,TRBV7-8,TRBJ1-2,CASSLTGDGYTF,TGTGCCAGCAGCTTGACAGGGGACGGCTACACCTTC
TRBD2,NA,TRBV5-6,TRBJ2-1,CASSPLFRAGGPGEQFF,TGTGCCAGCAGCCCTCTCTTCCGAGCGGGAGGGCCGGGTGAGCAGTTCTTC
NA,NA,TRBV11-2,TRBJ1-1,CASSLVGSTEAFF,TGTGCCAGCAGCTTAGTTGGAAGCACTGAAGCTTTCTTT
TRBD1,NA,TRBV28,TRBJ1-1,CASSPTGTGGFEAFF,TGTGCCAGCAGTCCGACCGGGACAGGGGGATTTGAAGCTTTCTTT
NA,NA,TRBV15,TRBJ2-1,CATSRGGGDRRYNEQFF,TGTGCCACCAGCAGAGGAGGGGGGGACAGAAGATACAATGAGCAGTTCTTC
NA,NA,TRBV28,TRBJ1-5,CASRTGNQPQHF,TGTGCCAGCAGGACAGGCAATCAGCCCCAGCATTTT
NA,NA,TRBV6-6,TRBJ1-2,CASSYSQGPTYGYTF,TGTGCCAGCAGTTACTCGCAGGGGCCTACCTATGGCTACACCTTC
NA,NA,TRBV29-1,TRBJ2-7,CSGFDTDSYEQYF,TGCAGCGGCTTTGACACGGATTCCTACGAGCAGTACTTC
NA,once,TRBV19,TRBJ1-5,CASSLRSNQPQHF,TGTGCCAGTAGCCTCAGGAGCAATCAGCCCCAGCATTTT
TRBD1,NA,TRBV5-1,TRBJ1-2,CASSPQGRDGYTF,TGCGCCAGCAGCCCACAGGGGAGGGATGGCTACACCTTC
TRBD1,NA,TRBV27,TRBJ1-2,CASSLAQGSGYTF,TGTGCCAGCAGTTTAGCACAGGGGTCTGGCTATACCTTC
NA,NA,TRBV6-6,TRBJ1-2,CASGLGRGYTF,TGTGCCAGCGGTTTGGGTCGAGGCTACACCTTC
NA,once,TRBV7-9,TRBJ1-1,CASSFMAGLGTEAFF,TGTGCCAGCAGCTTTATGGCGGGCTTGGGCACTGAAGCTTTCTTT
NA,few,TRBV7-9,TRBJ1-2,CASSPPGNYGYTF,TGTGCCAGCAGTCCCCCTGGGAACTATGGCTACACCTTC
NA,NA,TRBV29-1,TRBJ2-2,CSVEDPSGKNTGELFF,TGCAGCGTTGAAGATCCCAGCGGAAAGAACACCGGGGAGCTGTTTTTT
NA,NA,TRBV5-1,TRBJ2-5,CASSLIPGSETQYF,TGCGCCAGCAGCTTGATCCCCGGCTCGGAGACCCAGTACTTC
NA,NA,TRBV16,TRBJ1-1,CASSHWPGADTEAFF,TGTGCCAGCAGCCATTGGCCAGGGGCGGACACTGAAGCTTTCTTT
TRBD1,few,TRBV30,TRBJ1-5,CAWSPGTGDGQPQHF,TGTGCCTGGAGTCCCGGGACAGGGGACGGTCAGCCCCAGCATTTT
NA,NA,TRBV20-1,TRBJ2-5,CSWIRQETQYF,TGCAGCTGGATCCGGCAAGAGACCCAGTACTTC
NA,NA,TRBV6-1,TRBJ2-6,CASSEGWGSSSGANVLTF,TGTGCCAGCAGTGAAGGCTGGGGCAGCAGCTCTGGGGCCAACGTCCTGACTTTC
NA,NA,TRBV7-2,TRBJ2-3,CASSLAAADHTQYF,TGTGCCAGCAGCTTAGCGGCGGCAGATCATACGCAGTATTTT
NA,NA,TRBV9,TRBJ2-7,CASSVDTSSSYEQYF,TGTGCCAGCAGCGTTGACACCTCGAGCTCCTACGAGCAGTACTTC
NA,NA,TRBV28,TRBJ2-3,CASSLQQDTQYF,TGTGCCAGCAGTTTACAACAAGATACGCAGTATTTT
NA,once,TRBV6-4,TRBJ1-1,CASSDSDPETTEAFF,TGTGCCAGCAGTGACTCAGACCCAGAGACCACTGAAGCTTTCTTT
TRBD1,once,TRBV7-3,TRBJ2-2,CASSVTGVHTGELFF,TGTGCCAGCAGCGTGACAGGGGTCCACACCGGGGAGCTGTTTTTT
TRBD2,NA,TRBV6-1,TRBJ2-3,CASRQASGERGTQYF,TGTGCCAGCAGACAAGCTAGCGGAGAGCGAGGTACGCAGTATTTT
TRBD1,NA,TRBV6-6,TRBJ1-2,CASSYSMTGEVYGYTF,TGTGCCAGCAGTTACTCAATGACAGGGGAGGTCTATGGCTACACCTTC
NA,NA,TRBV7-9,TRBJ1-2,CASSSLGPDNYGYTF,TGTGCCAGCAGCTCCCTAGGACCTGATAACTATGGCTACACCTTC
TRBD1,NA,TRBV7-3,TRBJ1-1,CASSFGQGNTEAFF,TGTGCCAGCAGCTTCGGACAGGGCAACACTGAAGCTTTCTTT
TRBD1,NA,TRBV6-5,TRBJ2-2,CASSYDRGRGELFF,TGTGCCAGCAGTTACGACAGGGGAAGGGGGGAGCTGTTTTTT
TRBD1,NA,TRBV27,TRBJ1-1,CASSLGQGLMNTEAFF,TGTGCCAGCAGTTTAGGACAGGGACTCATGAACACTGAAGCTTTCTTT
NA,NA,TRBV5-6,TRBJ2-2,CASSRRGLTRELFF,TGTGCCAGCAGCCGCAGGGGTCTGACCAGGGAGCTGTTTTTT
TRBD2,once,TRBV11-2,TRBJ2-3,CASSTGLVGTADTQYF,TGTGCCAGCAGTACGGGACTAGTGGGAACTGCAGATACGCAGTATTTT